Below, 29 T cell receptor beta chains from the same sample are listed, as sequenced in a study of blood T cell repertoires in COVID-19. Clones were sequenced by immunoSEQ multiplex PCR, and TCRdb holds only the in-frame ones, with some missing. Found here are some 70,000 clones, roughly 91% of them singletons; the top ten hold around 6.7%. The sample comprised peripheral blood. The source is a man in his fifties with active COVID-19.

This chain links TRBV9 with TRBJ2-2, with 8 bases that match TRBD1. CDR1 is SGDLS, CDR2 YYNGEE, per germline. V gave up 3 bases and J gave up 1 base; unmatched junction bases: 5. The CDR3 has 16 residues. The CDR3 DNA follows: TGTGCCAGCAGCGGAGTAGGGACAGGGAACACCGGGGAGCTGTTTTTT. Translated: CASSGVGTGNTGELFF. Full variable domain (outside the CDR3, taken from reference TRBV9 and TRBJ2-2): DSGVTQTPKHLITATGQRVTLRCSPRSGDLSVYWYQQSLDQGLQFLIQYYNGEERAKGNILERFSAQQFPDLHSELNLSSLELGDSALYFCASSGVGTGNTGELFFGEGSRLTVL.

This clone was seen more than once but under ten times. This chain connects TRBV28 to TRBJ2-3; 7 positions agree with TRBD2. Germline trimming cut 3 bases from V and 9 bases from J; bases unmatched to any gene: 21. Germline CDR1 and CDR2: MDHEN and SYDVKM. The CDR3 runs to 18 residues. CDR3 bases: TGTGCCAGCAGTTTCCAAACGTCCGGGGGGAATACGTTTCGGACGCAGTATTTT. This translates into CASSFQTSGGNTFRTQYF.

The CDR3 here is CASSASGASTDTQYF. The CDR3 region has the DNA TGTGCCAGCAGCGCCTCAGGGGCAAGCACAGATACGCAGTATTTT. This rearrangement joins TRBV7-3 to TRBJ2-3, with D possibly TRBD1 on 6 matching bases. The CDR3 has 15 amino acids. V was shortened by 5 bases and J by 0 bases, with 12 bases between the two germline ends. CDR1 is SGHTA, CDR2 FQGTGA, per germline.

The rearrangement uses TRBV7-3 and TRBJ2-1; 14 bases are a match to TRBD2. Germline CDR1 and CDR2: SGHTA and FQGTGA. Trimming took 5 bases from V and 15 from J; bases not matched to a gene: 12. This CDR3 has 15 amino acids. The CDR3 DNA is TGTGCCAGCAGCCCCAACCTTGGACTAGCGGGGGGTCTGTTCTTC. It yields the protein CASSPNLGLAGGLFF.

This clone was seen more than once but under ten times. This chain links TRBV4-1 with TRBJ2-2, with 7 bases fitting TRBD1. V was clipped by 5 bases and J by 2 bases; unmatched bases: 5. There are 15 residues in the CDR3. Germline V gene data show CDR1 as MGHRA and CDR2 as YSYEKL. The DNA for the CDR3 is TGCGCCAGCAGCGTCGGGACAGCCAACACCGGGGAGCTGTTTTTT. Its translation: CASSVGTANTGELFF.

The chain combines TRBV2 with TRBJ2-3; maybe TRBD1 (5 bases). The DNA matches TRBJ1-5 better at its end, which makes the J call doubtful. The germline CDR1 and CDR2 sequences are SNHLY and FYNNEI. The CDR3 is made up of 14 amino acids. The CDR3 coding sequence is TGTGCCAGCAGGGGGGGAACTACCACAGATACGCAGCATTTT. Translating gives CASRGGTTTDTQHF.

The rearrangement uses TRBV6-5 and TRBJ1-6, with D unclear. Germline loops: CDR1 MNHEY, CDR2 SVGAGI. Trimming took 7 bases from V and 10 from J, leaving 20 bases between them. This CDR3 has 15 amino acids. CDR3 sequence: CASKFSSGFDSPLHF. For the CDR3, the DNA is TGTGCCAGCAAATTCTCTTCGGGGTTCGACTCACCCCTCCACTTT.

CDR3 coding DNA: TGTGCCAGCGCGGACAGGGGGCAGGTGGATACGCAGTATTTT. Encoded protein: CASADRGQVDTQYF. The V and J genes are TRBV27 and TRBJ2-3; TRBD1 matches 11 bases. The CDR3 length is 14 residues. Per the germline V gene, CDR1 is MNHEY and CDR2 is SMNVEV (reference sequence). V was clipped by 8 bases and J by 6 bases; unmatched bases: 7.

This chain joins TRBV7-3 and TRBJ2-5; TRBD2 might be the D (6 bases). Germline assignment: CDR1 SGHTA and CDR2 FQGTGA. This CDR3 spans 15 amino acids. Trimming left V 3 bases short and J 5 bases short, with 16 bases between. The CDR3 loop is CASSLAGLTSETQYF. DNA of the CDR3: TGTGCCAGCAGCTTGGCGGGACTCACCTCCGAGACCCAGTACTTC.

V and J are TRBV6-1 and TRBJ1-3; TRBD1 might be the D (5 bases). The V gene lost 2 bases and the J gene lost 0 bases, with 20 bases spanning the gap. Germline CDR1 and CDR2: MNHNS and SASEGT. The CDR3 is made up of 19 amino acids. In nucleotides, the CDR3 is TGTGCCAGCAGTGAATTATGGGCAGGGTTGACCACCTCTGGAAACACCATATATTTT. Translated: CASSELWAGLTTSGNTIYF.

The genes are TRBV7-2 and TRBJ2-1, with 7 bases aligning to TRBD2. In germline, CDR1 is SGHTA, CDR2 FQGNSA. The CDR3 loop spans 15 amino acids. J was trimmed by 6 bases and V by 4 bases; bases with no gene match: 9. This CDR3 reads CASSYQPTSSNEQFF. In DNA, the CDR3 is TGTGCCAGCAGCTATCAACCGACTAGCAGCAATGAGCAGTTCTTC. Looking up the rest from reference TRBV7-2 and TRBJ2-1 gives the full variable domain: GAGVSQSPSNKVTEKGKDVELRCDPISGHTALYWYRQSLGQGLEFLIYFQGNSAPDKSGLPSDRFSAERTGGSVSTLTIQRTQQEDSAVYLCASSYQPTSSNEQFFGPGTRLTVL.

The gene calls are TRBV27 and TRBJ1-5; 7 bases align to TRBD1. V was pared by 8 bases and J by 3 bases, with 10 bases of the junction left unmatched. The germline V gene encodes CDR1 MNHEY and CDR2 SMNVEV (reference sequence). This CDR3 is built from 15 residues. In DNA, the CDR3 is TGTGCCAGCGGCAACCGGGACAGCCACAATCAGCCCCAGCATTTT. Its protein product is CASGNRDSHNQPQHF.

The chain couples TRBV7-2 to TRBJ1-1, with D unresolved. The V and J ends lost 5 bases and 4 bases respectively, with 14 bases between them. CDR3 size: 14 residues. The germline V gene has CDR1 SGHTA and CDR2 FQGNSA. The CDR3 loop is CASSPLAGSTEAFF. DNA of the CDR3: TGTGCCAGCAGCCCTCTCGCGGGTAGCACTGAAGCTTTCTTT. Full variable domain (remainder filled in from reference TRBV7-2 and TRBJ1-1): GAGVSQSPSNKVTEKGKDVELRCDPISGHTALYWYRQSLGQGLEFLIYFQGNSAPDKSGLPSDRFSAERTGGSVSTLTIQRTQQEDSAVYLCASSPLAGSTEAFFGQGTRLTVV.

The V call is TRBV5-1, the J call TRBJ2-5; no clear D. CDR1 SGHRS and CDR2 YFSETQ come from the germline V gene. The length of the CDR3 is 14 residues. With 1 base removed from V and 5 bases from J, the gap between germline ends came to 12 bases. This CDR3 is CASSLHDEVETQYF. Written as DNA, the CDR3 is TGCGCCAGCAGCTTGCACGATGAGGTCGAGACCCAGTACTTC.

The chain recombines TRBV28 with TRBJ1-5, with TRBD1 matching 9 bases. Trimming took 1 base from V and 2 from J; bases not matched to a gene: 3. CDR3 length: 16 amino acids. From germline, CDR1 is MDHEN and CDR2 SYDVKM. CDR3 sequence: CASSLLRTGGNQPQHF. CDR3 nucleotide sequence: TGTGCCAGCAGTTTATTAAGGACAGGGGGCAATCAGCCCCAGCATTTT.

This chain links TRBV5-1 with TRBJ2-2; D gene unclear. Germline CDR1 and CDR2: SGHRS and YFSETQ. The CDR3 spans 15 residues. Trimming took off 0 bases at V and 2 bases at J, with 8 bases between the two ends. CDR3 sequence reads: CASSLAATNTGELFF. DNA of the CDR3: TGCGCCAGCAGCTTGGCTGCCACTAACACCGGGGAGCTGTTTTTT.

The chain joins TRBV11-2 to TRBJ2-7; TRBD1 matches 9 bases. The V gene end was trimmed by 5 bases and the J gene end by 4 bases; junction bases not matched to a gene: 9. The CDR3 runs to 15 residues. Germline V gives CDR1 SGHAT, CDR2 FQNNGV. CDR3 in amino acids: CASSHQVQGAYEQYF. CDR3 DNA: TGTGCCAGCAGCCACCAGGTACAGGGGGCTTACGAGCAGTACTTC.

This clone came up once. V is TRBV29-1 and J is TRBJ2-4; TRBD1 matches at 8 bases. V lost 4 bases and J lost 4; bases outside the gene matches: 9. The CDR3 runs to 15 residues. The V gene's germline CDR1 is SQVTM and CDR2 ANQGSEA. The chain's CDR3 is CSVVISGGQKNIQYF. The DNA for the CDR3 is TGCAGCGTTGTCATATCAGGGGGCCAAAAAAACATTCAGTACTTC.

CDR3 in amino acids: CASSQDSGGVSPLHF. Written as DNA, the CDR3 is TGCGCCAGCAGCCAAGATTCAGGGGGCGTTTCACCCCTCCACTTT. V and J are TRBV4-3 and TRBJ1-6, with 8 nucleotides matching TRBD1. The V and J ends lost 0 bases and 9 bases, in that order; junction bases with no gene match: 4. Germline V gives CDR1 LGHNA, CDR2 YSLEER. This CDR3 has 15 residues.

The CDR3, as DNA: TGTGCCAGCAGCCGGAGCGGGGGGGGGCCCTACAATGAGCAGTTCTTC. It specifies CASSRSGGGPYNEQFF. This chain links TRBV7-2 with TRBJ2-1; 10 bases match TRBD2. Germline CDR1 and CDR2: SGHTA and FQGNSA. There are 16 residues in the CDR3. V lost 5 bases to trimming and J lost 2 bases; unmatched junction nucleotides: 6.

This clone appeared a single time. V and J are TRBV6-2 or TRBV6-3 and TRBJ2-1, with 8 nucleotides matching TRBD2. Trimming took 5 bases from V and 9 from J; bases not matched to a gene: 6. The CDR3 has 13 amino acids. The germline V gene encodes CDR1 MNHEY and CDR2 SVGEGT. CDR3 amino acids: CASSPVRGGEQFF. DNA for the CDR3: TGTGCCAGCAGTCCCGTACGGGGGGGTGAGCAGTTCTTC.

This clone turned up a few times. The chain uses TRBV7-2 and TRBJ2-3; D may be TRBD2 (5 bases). Germline V gene sequence: CDR1 SGHTA, CDR2 FQGNSA. The CDR3 length is 14 residues. V was shortened by 1 base and J by 6 bases, with 11 bases between the two germline ends. CDR3 in amino acids: CASSLEDQRDTQYF. The CDR3 DNA is TGTGCCAGCAGCTTAGAGGATCAGCGGGATACGCAGTATTTT.

The genes are TRBV9 and TRBJ1-2, with TRBD1 as a possible D gene (6 bases). Trimming pared 0 bases from V and 8 bases from J, leaving 17 bases between. The germline V gene has CDR1 SGDLS and CDR2 YYNGEE. The CDR3 has 15 amino acids. The DNA of the CDR3 is TGTGCCAGCAGCGTAGACCTGGGGGCCAGTTACGGCTACACCTTC. Its protein is CASSVDLGASYGYTF.

V usage is TRBV5-6 and J usage is TRBJ2-7; unclear D gene. There are 12 residues in the CDR3. V lost 2 bases and J lost 4, with 7 bases in between. The germline CDR1 and CDR2 sequences are SGHDT and YYEEEE. The CDR3 DNA reads TGTGCCAGCAGCTTTTATTCTTACGAGCAGTACTTC. Residues: CASSFYSYEQYF.

The V call is TRBV25-1, the J call TRBJ2-4; D remains ambiguous. With 10 bases removed from V and 2 bases from J, the gap between germline ends came to 9 bases. The CDR3 runs 12 residues. Germline V gene data show CDR1 as MGHDK and CDR2 as SYGVNS. CDR3 amino acids: CATCSSKNIQYF. CDR3 DNA sequence: TGTGCCACCTGTTCTTCCAAAAACATTCAGTACTTC.

The J gene is TRBJ2-7, the V gene TRBV5-6; TRBD1 is a possible D gene (5 bases). The CDR3 contains 15 residues. Trimming removed 0 bases from V and 1 base from J, with 11 bases in between. Germline-derived CDR1 and CDR2 are SGHDT and YYEEEE. CDR3 nucleotides: TGTGCCAGCAGCTTGGAGGGAACAGGTTCCTACGAGCAGTACTTC. Encoded protein: CASSLEGTGSYEQYF.

The V and J genes are TRBV28 and TRBJ2-7; 12 positions match TRBD1. J lost 12 bases, V lost 4 bases, and 4 bases had no gene match. The CDR3 is made up of 12 amino acids. The germline V gene encodes CDR1 MDHEN and CDR2 SYDVKM. CDR3 DNA sequence: TGTGCCAGCAGTTCGGGACAGGGGGCAGGGTACTTC. Encoded protein: CASSSGQGAGYF.

V usage is TRBV4-2 and J usage is TRBJ1-4; 7 bases match TRBD1. CDR1 LGHNA and CDR2 YNFKEQ come from the germline V gene. The CDR3 covers 17 residues. V shed 1 base, J shed 6 bases, and the junction held 11 bases outside the gene matches. CDR3 sequence reads: CASSQATRTGLHEKLFF. The CDR3 region has the DNA TGTGCCAGCAGCCAAGCTACCAGGACAGGACTCCATGAAAAACTGTTTTTT.

This chain joins TRBV5-4 and TRBJ1-2, with TRBD1 matching 9 bases. With 0 bases clipped from V and 5 bases from J, the junction kept 5 bases outside the gene matches. There are 15 residues in the CDR3. CDR1 and CDR2 from the germline V gene are SGHNT and YYREEE (reference sequence). The CDR3 DNA is TGTGCCAGCAGCTTGGGGGGACAGGGTGTGTATGGCTACACCTTC. This translates into CASSLGGQGVYGYTF.